A selection of T cell receptor beta chains follows, all from one sample in a study of CD8+CD57+ T cells in acquired aplastic anemia. Each CDR3 protein gets one entry after TCRdb re-called the reads with MiXCR. The table records 160,000 or so distinct CDR3 sequences, about 64% of them present only once. The specimen sequenced was sorted CD4+, CD8+, or CD8+CD57+ T cells (not recorded which) from PBMCs. These receptors came from a human donor with aplastic anemia. The CDR3 runs from the conserved cysteine through the conserved F or W. Each record gives: J gene, V gene, D gene, CDR3 protein. D genes are given only for firm matches.

TRBJ1-2 | TRBV12-5 | - | CASGPGRGYGYTF
TRBJ1-6 | TRBV20-1 | TRBD1 | CSASKGQGFSPLHF
TRBJ2-3 | TRBV20-1 | - | CSASWEGTDTQYF
TRBJ2-5 | TRBV15 | - | CATSRGIGLGEETQYF
TRBJ1-6 | TRBV7-6 | TRBD1 | CASSDRQGRHSPLHF
TRBJ1-6 | TRBV15 | - | CATRLSNSPLHF
TRBJ1-3 | TRBV7-9 | - | CASSFRSNTIYF
TRBJ1-1 | TRBV20-1 | - | CSALGASNTEAFF
TRBJ1-6 | TRBV24-1 | - | CATSDLSSGALYNSPLHF
TRBJ2-3 | TRBV29-1 | - | CSVEPSTDTQYF
TRBJ1-5 | TRBV19 | - | CASSSRVGNQPQHF
TRBJ2-1 | TRBV7-9 | TRBD2 | CASSYLAGANEQFF
TRBJ2-1 | TRBV5-6 | - | CASSLAIGRGLYNEQFF
TRBJ1-1 | TRBV10-3 | - | CASTSVLADEAFF